One and the same sample provided the 9 T cell receptor beta chains below, sequenced in a study of cytomegalovirus exposure and HLA in healthy donors. The PCR employed 60 Vbeta primers together with 13 Jbeta primers. The table came from immunoSEQ multiplex PCR; TCRdb's copy has only in-frame clones and leaves some out. Among 100,000 to 150,000 clones listed, roughly 79% were seen once. The material sequenced was PBMCs. These receptors were obtained from a male donor in good health and CMV-seronegative.

This clone was recorded only once. J is TRBJ2-7 and V is TRBV19, with D maybe TRBD1 (6 bases). CDR1 and CDR2 from the germline V gene are LNHDA and SQIVND (reference sequence). V lost 5 bases and J 2 bases, leaving 13 bases between the germline ends. This CDR3 has 14 amino acids. CDR3 coding DNA: TGTGCCAGTAGTCCTGAAGGGGGTCCCTACGAGCAGTACTTC. Translated: CASSPEGGPYEQYF.

The chain is built from TRBV19 and TRBJ1-2; 7 nucleotides line up with TRBD1. J gave up 4 bases and V 7 bases, and 12 bases lay outside the gene matches. CDR1 is LNHDA, CDR2 SQIVND, per germline (reference sequence). CDR3 size: 15 residues. The CDR3 DNA is TGTGCCAGTACCTTCGCGGGGGGACAGATCTATGGCTACACCTTC. Translating gives CASTFAGGQIYGYTF. Variable domain in full (rest from reference TRBV19 and TRBJ1-2): DGGITQSPKYLFRKEGQNVTLSCEQNLNHDAMYWYRQDPGQGLRLIYYSQIVNDFQKGDIAEGYSVSREKKESFPLTVTSAQKNPTAFYLCASTFAGGQIYGYTFGSGTRLTVV.

There are a few counts of this clone. This chain uses TRBV25-1 with TRBJ1-6; the D is unclear. In germline, CDR1 is MGHDK, CDR2 SYGVNS. The CDR3 totals 12 residues. V lost 3 bases and J 14 bases, leaving 11 bases between the germline ends. CDR3 in amino acids: CASSDRFLALHF. The DNA for the CDR3 is TGTGCCAGCAGTGACCGGTTTTTAGCCCTCCACTTT.

The V gene is TRBV5-1, the J gene TRBJ2-5; 9 bases map to TRBD2. J was trimmed by 3 bases and V by 6 bases; bases with no gene match: 3. The CDR3 contains 13 residues. In germline, CDR1 is SGHRS, CDR2 YFSETQ. The CDR3 reads CASNQRGEETQYF. The CDR3 nucleotides are TGCGCCAGCAACCAGCGGGGGGAAGAGACCCAGTACTTC.

J is TRBJ2-7 and V is TRBV4-1; TRBD1 matches 11 bases. CDR1 and CDR2 (germline): MGHRA, YSYEKL. This CDR3 is built from 16 residues. V shed 0 bases, J shed 4 bases, and the junction held 5 bases outside the gene matches. The DNA for the CDR3 is TGCGCCAGCAGCCAAGATTTAAGGGACAGGGGGTACGAGCAGTACTTC. Its translation: CASSQDLRDRGYEQYF.

This clone occurred a few times. The gene calls are TRBV6-5 and TRBJ1-2; TRBD1 is a possible D gene (6 bases). Deletions cut 6 bases from V and 2 bases from J, with 10 bases between. CDR1 and CDR2 (germline): MNHEY, SVGAGI. The CDR3 has 13 amino acids. CDR3 DNA sequence: TGTGCCAGCAGCAGACAGGACAACTATGGCTACACCTTC. Translated, it gives CASSRQDNYGYTF.

This clone was observed once. This chain connects TRBV29-1 to TRBJ2-1; 10 bases line up with TRBD2. CDR1 and CDR2 from the germline V gene are SQVTM and ANQGSEA. V lost 7 bases, J lost 10 bases, and 7 bases stayed unmatched. The CDR3 is 12 amino acids. CDR3 sequence: CSASGGAKEQFF. CDR3 sequence (DNA): TGCAGCGCGAGCGGGGGGGCGAAGGAGCAGTTCTTC.

The gene calls are TRBV4-1 and TRBJ2-7; TRBD2 agrees at 13 bases. V lost 6 bases and J lost 2; bases outside the gene matches: 4. The CDR3 is made up of 15 amino acids. The germline V gene has CDR1 MGHRA and CDR2 YSYEKL. The CDR3 DNA is TGCGCCAGCAGGGTCGGGACTAGCGGGGCCTACGAGCAGTACTTC. Amino acids: CASRVGTSGAYEQYF.

The chain is built from TRBV7-2 and TRBJ2-1, with 13 bases fitting TRBD2. J gave up 7 bases and V 5 bases, and 5 bases lay outside the gene matches. The CDR3 loop spans 15 amino acids. CDR1 and CDR2 (germline): SGHTA, FQGNSA. DNA of the CDR3: TGTGCCAGCAGCCGGACTAGCGGGGGTTATAATGAGCAGTTCTTC. Its translation: CASSRTSGGYNEQFF.